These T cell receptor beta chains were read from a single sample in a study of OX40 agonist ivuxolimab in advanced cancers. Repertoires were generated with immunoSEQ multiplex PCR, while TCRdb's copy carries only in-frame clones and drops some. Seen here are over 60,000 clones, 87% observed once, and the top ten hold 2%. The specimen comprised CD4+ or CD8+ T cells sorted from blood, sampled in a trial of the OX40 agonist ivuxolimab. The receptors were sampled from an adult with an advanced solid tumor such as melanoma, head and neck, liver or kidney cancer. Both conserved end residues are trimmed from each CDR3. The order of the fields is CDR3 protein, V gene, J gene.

ASNSALNYGYT	TRBV19	TRBJ1-2
ASSGGASIV	TRBV25-1	TRBJ2-7
ASSTIGVSGGYT	TRBV5-6	TRBJ1-2
ASNLRAGTGELF	TRBV7-2	TRBJ2-2
AISVGQSTDTQY	TRBV10-3	TRBJ2-3
ATHSPNTGGYGYT	TRBV11-2	TRBJ1-2
ASSLYDRGNEQF	TRBV7-2	TRBJ2-1
ASSPGLGGTDTQY	TRBV11-2	TRBJ2-3
ASSRDRVNNEKLF	TRBV4-1	TRBJ1-4
ASSEAHGNTIY	TRBV6-1	TRBJ1-3
ASSVGRGGNTGELF	TRBV9	TRBJ2-2
ASSLVYGQGARREEKLF	TRBV27	TRBJ1-4
ASSPPGTANTEAF	TRBV18	TRBJ1-1
ASKGTQLGTDTQY	TRBV6-1	TRBJ2-3
ASSKSATPPEAF	TRBV21-1	TRBJ1-1
ASSLTQGILGNQPQH	TRBV5-4	TRBJ1-5
ASSPEDGLTDTQY	TRBV6-1	TRBJ2-3
ASSLTGGDSPLH	TRBV5-4	TRBJ1-6
ASSPQGTGELF	TRBV7-2	TRBJ2-2
ASSDGGETEAF	TRBV6-4	TRBJ1-1
ASSQAAGARGASYNEQF	TRBV4-1	TRBJ2-1
ASSLKQGANGYT	TRBV6-5	TRBJ1-2
SAVIGTGIFSNQPQH	TRBV29-1	TRBJ1-5
ASSISRGTGELF	TRBV19	TRBJ2-2
AIKKQGPDEVNEKLF	TRBV10-3	TRBJ1-4
ASSPLGPSGNTDTQY	TRBV4-2	TRBJ2-3
ASSSADRVDGYT	TRBV5-1	TRBJ1-2
ASSLGALTDTQY	TRBV5-1	TRBJ2-3
ASSPGGTGSYEQY	TRBV18	-
AISNRDRGLSTEAF	TRBV10-3	TRBJ1-1
ASSFPTSGRNTGELF	TRBV11-2	TRBJ2-2
ASSEATTQY	TRBV6-1	TRBJ2-3
ASSIGQLGNQPQH	TRBV19	TRBJ1-5
ASSIGAHGDTQY	TRBV19	TRBJ2-3
ASSLEGPSGETQY	TRBV5-4	TRBJ2-5
ASSKPGTSGRSEQY	TRBV27	TRBJ2-7
ASTEPGATDTQY	TRBV2	TRBJ2-3
ASSPRTKNEQF	TRBV7-6	TRBJ2-1
AGKSGRNTGELF	TRBV7-8	TRBJ2-2
ASSLSGGGQPQH	TRBV5-5	TRBJ1-5
ASILTQGSAETQY	TRBV2	TRBJ2-5